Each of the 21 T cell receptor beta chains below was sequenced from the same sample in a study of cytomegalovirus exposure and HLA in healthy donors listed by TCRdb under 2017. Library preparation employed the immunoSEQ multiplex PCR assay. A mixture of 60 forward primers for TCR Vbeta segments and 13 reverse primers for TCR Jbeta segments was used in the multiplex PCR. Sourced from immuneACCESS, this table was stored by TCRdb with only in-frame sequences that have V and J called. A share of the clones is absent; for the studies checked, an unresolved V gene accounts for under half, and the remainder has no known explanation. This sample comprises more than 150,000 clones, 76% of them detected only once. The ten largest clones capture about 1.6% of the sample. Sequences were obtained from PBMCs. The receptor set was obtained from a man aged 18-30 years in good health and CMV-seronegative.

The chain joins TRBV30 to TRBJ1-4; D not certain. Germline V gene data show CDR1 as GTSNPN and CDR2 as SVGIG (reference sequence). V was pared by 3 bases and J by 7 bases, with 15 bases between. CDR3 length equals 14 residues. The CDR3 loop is CAWSRGGMIEKLFF. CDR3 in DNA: TGTGCCTGGAGCCGCGGAGGAATGATTGAAAAACTGTTTTTT.

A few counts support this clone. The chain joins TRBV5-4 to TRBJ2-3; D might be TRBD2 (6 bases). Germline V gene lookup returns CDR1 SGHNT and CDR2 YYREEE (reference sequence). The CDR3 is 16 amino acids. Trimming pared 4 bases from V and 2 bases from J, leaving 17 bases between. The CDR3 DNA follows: TGTGCCAGCAGCACCCGGGAGCGCCTGCTCACAGATACGCAGTATTTT. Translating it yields CASSTRERLLTDTQYF.

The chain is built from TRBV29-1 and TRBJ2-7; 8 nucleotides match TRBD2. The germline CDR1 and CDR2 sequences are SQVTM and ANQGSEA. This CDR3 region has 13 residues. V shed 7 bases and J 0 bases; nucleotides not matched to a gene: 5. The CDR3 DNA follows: TGCAGCGCTGGGGCGGGGGGCTCCTACGAGCAGTACTTC. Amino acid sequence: CSAGAGGSYEQYF.

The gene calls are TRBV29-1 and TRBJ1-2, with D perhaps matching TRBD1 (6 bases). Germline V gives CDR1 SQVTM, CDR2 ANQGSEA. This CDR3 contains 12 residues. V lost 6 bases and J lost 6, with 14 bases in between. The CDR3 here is CSVYTGMNGYTF. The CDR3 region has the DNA TGCAGCGTCTACACAGGGATGAATGGCTACACCTTC.

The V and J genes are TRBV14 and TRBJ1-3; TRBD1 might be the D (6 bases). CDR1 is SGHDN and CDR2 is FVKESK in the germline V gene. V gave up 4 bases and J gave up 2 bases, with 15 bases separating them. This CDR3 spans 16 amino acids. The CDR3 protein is CASSLEGDSAGNTIYF. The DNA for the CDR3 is TGTGCCAGCAGCCTAGAGGGGGACTCAGCTGGAAACACCATATATTTT. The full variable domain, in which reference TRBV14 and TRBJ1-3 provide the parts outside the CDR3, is EAGVTQFPSHSVIEKGQTVTLRCDPISGHDNLYWYRRVMGKEIKFLLHFVKESKQDESGMPNNRFLAERTGGTYSTLKVQPAELEDSGVYFCASSLEGDSAGNTIYFGEGSWLTVV.

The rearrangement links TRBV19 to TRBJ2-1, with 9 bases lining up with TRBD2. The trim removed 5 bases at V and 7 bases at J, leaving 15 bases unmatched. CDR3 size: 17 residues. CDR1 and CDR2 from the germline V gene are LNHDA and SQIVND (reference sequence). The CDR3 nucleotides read TGTGCCAGTAGTGGGGGTCCGAGGGGCGGGGGGGTGAATGAGCAGTTCTTC. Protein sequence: CASSGGPRGGGVNEQFF.

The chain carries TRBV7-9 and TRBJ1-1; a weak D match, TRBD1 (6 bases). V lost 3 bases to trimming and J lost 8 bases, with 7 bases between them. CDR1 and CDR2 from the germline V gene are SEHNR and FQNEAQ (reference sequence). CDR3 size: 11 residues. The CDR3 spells CASSFRGEAFF. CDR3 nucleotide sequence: TGTGCCAGCAGCTTCAGGGGCGAAGCTTTCTTT.

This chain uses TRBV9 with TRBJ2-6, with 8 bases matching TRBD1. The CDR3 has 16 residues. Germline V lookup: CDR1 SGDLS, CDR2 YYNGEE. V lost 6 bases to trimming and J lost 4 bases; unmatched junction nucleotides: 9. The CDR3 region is CASTSPGQGGANVLTF. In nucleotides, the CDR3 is TGTGCCAGCACCTCACCCGGACAGGGCGGGGCCAACGTCCTGACTTTC.

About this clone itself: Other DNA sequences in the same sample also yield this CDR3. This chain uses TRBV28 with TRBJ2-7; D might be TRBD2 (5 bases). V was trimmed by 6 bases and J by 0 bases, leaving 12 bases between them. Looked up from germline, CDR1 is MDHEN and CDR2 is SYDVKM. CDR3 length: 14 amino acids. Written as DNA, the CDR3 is TGTGCCAGCAGCCTCACTGGGAGCTCCTACGAGCAGTACTTC. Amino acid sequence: CASSLTGSSYEQYF.

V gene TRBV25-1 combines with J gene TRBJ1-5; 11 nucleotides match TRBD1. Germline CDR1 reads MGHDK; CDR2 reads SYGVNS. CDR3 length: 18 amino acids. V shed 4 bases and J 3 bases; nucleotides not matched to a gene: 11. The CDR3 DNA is TGTGCCAGCAGTGGTCCGCCGGGGACAGGGGGTTCCAATCAGCCCCAGCATTTT. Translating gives CASSGPPGTGGSNQPQHF. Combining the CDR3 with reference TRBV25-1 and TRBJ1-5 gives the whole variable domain EADIYQTPRYLVIGTGKKITLECSQTMGHDKMYWYQQDPGMELHLIHYSYGVNSTEKGDLSSESTVSRIRTEHFPLTLESARPSHTSQYLCASSGPPGTGGSNQPQHFGDGTRLSIL.

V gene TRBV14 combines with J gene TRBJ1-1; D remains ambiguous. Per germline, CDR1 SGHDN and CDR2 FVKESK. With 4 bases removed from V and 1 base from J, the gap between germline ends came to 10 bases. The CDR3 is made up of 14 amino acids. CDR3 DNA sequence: TGTGCCAGCAGCCCTCCGAACAGGAACACTGAAGCTTTCTTT. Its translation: CASSPPNRNTEAFF.

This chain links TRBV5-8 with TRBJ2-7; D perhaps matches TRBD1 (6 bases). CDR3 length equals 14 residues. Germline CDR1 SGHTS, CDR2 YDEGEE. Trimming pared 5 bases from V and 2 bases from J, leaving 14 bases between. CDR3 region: CASSRNRDPYEQYF. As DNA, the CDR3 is TGTGCCAGCAGTAGAAACAGGGACCCCTACGAGCAGTACTTC.

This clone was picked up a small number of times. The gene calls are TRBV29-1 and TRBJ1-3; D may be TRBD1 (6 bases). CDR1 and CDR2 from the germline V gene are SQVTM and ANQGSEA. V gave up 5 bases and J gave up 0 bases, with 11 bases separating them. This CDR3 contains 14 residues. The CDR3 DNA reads TGCAGCGTTAGGACAGTCAACTCTGGAAACACCATATATTTT. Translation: CSVRTVNSGNTIYF. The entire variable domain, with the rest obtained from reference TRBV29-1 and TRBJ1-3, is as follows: SAVISQKPSRDICQRGTSLTIQCQVDSQVTMMFWYRQQPGQSLTLIATANQGSEATYESGFVIDKFPISRPNLTFSTLTVSNMSPEDSSIYLCSVRTVNSGNTIYFGEGSWLTVV.

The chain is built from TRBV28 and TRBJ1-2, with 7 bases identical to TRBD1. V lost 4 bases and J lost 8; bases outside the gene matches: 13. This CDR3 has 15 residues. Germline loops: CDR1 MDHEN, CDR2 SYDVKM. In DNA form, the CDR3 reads TGTGCCAGCAGTTCTCTGACAGGGAAAGTTGGGGGCTACACCTTC. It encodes CASSSLTGKVGGYTF.

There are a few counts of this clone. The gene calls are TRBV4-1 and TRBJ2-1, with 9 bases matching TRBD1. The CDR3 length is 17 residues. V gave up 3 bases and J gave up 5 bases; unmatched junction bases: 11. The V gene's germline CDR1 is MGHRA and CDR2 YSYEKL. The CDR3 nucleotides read TGCGCCAGCAGCCACCTCAGCTGGCGGGACAGGGACAATGAGCAGTTCTTC. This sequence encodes CASSHLSWRDRDNEQFF.

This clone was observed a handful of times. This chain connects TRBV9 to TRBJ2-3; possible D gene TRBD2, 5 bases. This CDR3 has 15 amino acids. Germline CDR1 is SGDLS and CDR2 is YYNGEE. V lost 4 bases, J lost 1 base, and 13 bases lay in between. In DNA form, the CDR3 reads TGTGCCAGCAGCCCAACCGGCGGGCGCACAGATACGCAGTATTTT. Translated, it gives CASSPTGGRTDTQYF. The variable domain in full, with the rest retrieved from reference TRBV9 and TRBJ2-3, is DSGVTQTPKHLITATGQRVTLRCSPRSGDLSVYWYQQSLDQGLQFLIQYYNGEERAKGNILERFSAQQFPDLHSELNLSSLELGDSALYFCASSPTGGRTDTQYFGPGTRLTVL.

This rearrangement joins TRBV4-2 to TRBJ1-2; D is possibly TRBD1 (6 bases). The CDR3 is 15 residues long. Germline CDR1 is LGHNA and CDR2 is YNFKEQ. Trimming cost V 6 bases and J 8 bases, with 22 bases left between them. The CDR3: CASRTLRGGMGGYTF. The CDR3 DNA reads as TGTGCCAGCAGGACTCTAAGAGGGGGAATGGGAGGCTACACCTTC.

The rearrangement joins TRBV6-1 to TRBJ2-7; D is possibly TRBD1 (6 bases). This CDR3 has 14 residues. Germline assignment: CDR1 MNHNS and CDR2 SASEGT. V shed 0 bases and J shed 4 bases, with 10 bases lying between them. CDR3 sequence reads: CASSEALGGYEQYF. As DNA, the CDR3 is TGTGCCAGCAGTGAAGCGTTAGGGGGTTACGAGCAGTACTTC.

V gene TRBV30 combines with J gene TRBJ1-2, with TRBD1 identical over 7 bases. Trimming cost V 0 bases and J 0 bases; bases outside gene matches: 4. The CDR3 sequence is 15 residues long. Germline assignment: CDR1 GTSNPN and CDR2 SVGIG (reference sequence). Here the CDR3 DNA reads TGTGCCTGGAGTGTTGGACAGGTTTCTAACTATGGCTACACCTTC. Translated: CAWSVGQVSNYGYTF. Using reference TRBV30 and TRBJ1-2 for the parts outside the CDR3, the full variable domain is SQTIHQWPATLVQPVGSPLSLECTVEGTSNPNLYWYRQAAGRGLQLLFYSVGIGQISSEVPQNLSASRPQDRQFILSSKKLLLSDSGFYLCAWSVGQVSNYGYTFGSGTRLTVV.

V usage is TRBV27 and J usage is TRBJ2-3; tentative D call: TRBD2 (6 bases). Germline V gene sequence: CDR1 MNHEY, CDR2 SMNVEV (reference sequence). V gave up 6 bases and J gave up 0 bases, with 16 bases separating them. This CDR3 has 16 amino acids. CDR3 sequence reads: CASSPWRGVSTDTQYF. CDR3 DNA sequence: TGTGCCAGCAGCCCTTGGCGGGGTGTTAGCACAGATACGCAGTATTTT.

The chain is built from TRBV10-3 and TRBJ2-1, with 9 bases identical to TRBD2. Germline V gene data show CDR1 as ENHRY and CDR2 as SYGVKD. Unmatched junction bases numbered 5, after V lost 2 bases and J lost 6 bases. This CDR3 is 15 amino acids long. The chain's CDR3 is CAISERSGGPNEQFF. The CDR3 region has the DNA TGTGCCATCAGTGAGAGGAGCGGGGGGCCCAATGAGCAGTTCTTC.